Below, 12 T cell receptor beta chains from the same sample are listed, as sequenced in a study of human versus mouse CDR3 diversity and MHC coevolution (dated by TCRdb to about 2017). The method was the immunoSEQ multiplex PCR assay. TCRdb took over this immuneACCESS table, retaining in-frame rearrangements with V and J assigned. Such tables are incomplete; in checked studies, under half of the missing clones stem from an unresolved V gene, and the remainder is unexplained. The sample table lists tens of thousands of clones, around 94% of them with a count of one. The ten biggest clones cover approximately 19% of the sample. Input material: naive CD4+ T cells from blood. The sample's cell subset or site label is to be understood as: CD45RO-negative CD62L-positive naive CD4 T cells. The receptors here all came from a person between 60 and 69 years old in good health.

The genes are TRBV11-2 and TRBJ2-3, with D possibly matching TRBD2 (6 bases). CDR3 length: 13 residues. The germline CDR1 and CDR2 sequences are SGHAT and FQNNGV. Between the trimmed V and J ends, which lost 1 base and 6 bases, there was a span of 8 bases. CDR3 protein: CASSLGGRDTQYF. As DNA, the CDR3 is TGTGCCAGCAGCTTAGGGGGGAGGGATACGCAGTATTTT.

The chain uses TRBV27 and TRBJ2-3, with 11 bases identical to TRBD2. Trimming removed 6 bases from V and 1 base from J; junction bases left unmatched: 3. The germline V gene encodes CDR1 MNHEY and CDR2 SMNVEV (reference sequence). CDR3 length equals 15 residues. The CDR3 protein is CASRLAGVGTDTQYF. In nucleotides, the CDR3 is TGTGCCAGCAGACTAGCGGGAGTAGGCACAGATACGCAGTATTTT.

This chain links TRBV6-1 with TRBJ1-1; possible D gene TRBD1, 5 bases. This CDR3 contains 16 residues. Germline CDR1 and CDR2: MNHNS and SASEGT. V was pared by 2 bases and J by 1 base, with 14 bases between. The CDR3 spells CASSERTTMGNTEAFF. The CDR3 DNA follows: TGTGCCAGCAGTGAAAGGACAACGATGGGGAACACTGAAGCTTTCTTT.

The J gene is TRBJ2-3, the V gene TRBV29-1, with 10 bases lining up with TRBD2. The CDR3 is made up of 16 amino acids. V was pared by 4 bases and J by 2 bases, with 9 bases of the junction left unmatched. Germline V gene data show CDR1 as SQVTM and CDR2 as ANQGSEA. The CDR3 bases are TGCAGCGTTGCGGGTCTAGCGGGAGAGCCCACAGATACGCAGTATTTT. Amino acid sequence: CSVAGLAGEPTDTQYF.

J is TRBJ2-5 and V is TRBV19; 9 bases fit TRBD1. The end of the DNA aligns better with TRBJ2-7, so the J call may be wrong. Germline V gives CDR1 LNHDA, CDR2 SQIVND (reference sequence). This CDR3 is 14 amino acids long. CDR3 sequence reads: CASSRQGVDYEQYF. CDR3 nucleotides: TGTGCCAGTAGCAGACAGGGGGTCGACTACGAGCAGTACTTC.

V gene TRBV10-3 combines with J gene TRBJ2-4; 7 nucleotides align to TRBD1. CDR1 and CDR2 from the germline V gene are ENHRY and SYGVKD. V was pared by 3 bases and J by 4 bases, with 9 bases of the junction left unmatched. The CDR3 is 16 amino acids. CDR3 in DNA: TGTGCCATCAGTGAAGGGGGACAGTTGTCGAAAAACATTCAGTACTTC. It yields the protein CAISEGGQLSKNIQYF.

V usage is TRBV7-9 and J usage is TRBJ1-5; 7 nucleotides line up with TRBD1. The length of the CDR3 is 15 residues. CDR1 SEHNR and CDR2 FQNEAQ come from the germline V gene (reference sequence). After removal of 5 bases from V and 5 bases from J, the junction contained 9 bases not matched to a gene. Here the CDR3 reads CASSRETGWDQPQHF. CDR3 sequence (DNA): TGTGCCAGCAGCCGCGAGACAGGGTGGGATCAGCCCCAGCATTTT.

The V call is TRBV7-3, the J call TRBJ2-3, with TRBD2 matching 12 bases. The CDR3 covers 15 residues. V was pared by 5 bases and J by 6 bases, with 6 bases of the junction left unmatched. The germline gives CDR1 SGHTA, CDR2 FQGTGA. CDR3 in DNA: TGTGCCAGCAGCAGACTAGCGGGAGAAGGGGATACGCAGTATTTT. Translating it yields CASSRLAGEGDTQYF.

This rearrangement joins TRBV15 to TRBJ2-7; 15 bases map to TRBD2. Germline CDR1 LNHNV, CDR2 YYDKDF (reference sequence). Unmatched junction bases numbered 11, after V lost 6 bases and J lost 2 bases. This CDR3 has 18 residues. The CDR3 DNA sequence: TGTGCCACCAGGAATGGACTAGCGGGAGGGCGTCGTACCTACGAGCAGTACTTC. It is translated as CATRNGLAGGRRTYEQYF.

V and J are TRBV5-4 and TRBJ2-7; 11 positions agree with TRBD2. This CDR3 is built from 20 residues. Trimming removed 4 bases from V and 3 bases from J; junction bases left unmatched: 21. Germline V lookup: CDR1 SGHNT, CDR2 YYREEE (reference sequence). The CDR3 protein is CASSPGQGLADLRGIYEQYF. In DNA form, the CDR3 reads TGTGCCAGCAGCCCGGGGCAGGGACTAGCGGACCTAAGGGGTATCTACGAGCAGTACTTC.

The chain combines TRBV7-9 with TRBJ2-5; 7 bases agree with TRBD1. The ends lost 5 bases at V and 11 bases at J; junction bases unmatched: 11. This CDR3 contains 13 residues. Germline CDR1 is SEHNR and CDR2 is FQNEAQ (reference sequence). CDR3 in DNA: TGTGCCAGCAGCCCCCAGGGGGACATGGGGCAGTACTTC. It is translated as CASSPQGDMGQYF.

The chain links TRBV5-4 to TRBJ2-1; 10 nucleotides match TRBD2. CDR3 length: 16 amino acids. Per germline, CDR1 SGHNT and CDR2 YYREEE (reference sequence). Germline trimming cut 4 bases from V and 3 bases from J; bases unmatched to any gene: 7. CDR3 region: CASSPGGLAVYNEQFF. CDR3 bases: TGTGCCAGCAGCCCCGGTGGACTAGCGGTCTACAATGAGCAGTTCTTC.